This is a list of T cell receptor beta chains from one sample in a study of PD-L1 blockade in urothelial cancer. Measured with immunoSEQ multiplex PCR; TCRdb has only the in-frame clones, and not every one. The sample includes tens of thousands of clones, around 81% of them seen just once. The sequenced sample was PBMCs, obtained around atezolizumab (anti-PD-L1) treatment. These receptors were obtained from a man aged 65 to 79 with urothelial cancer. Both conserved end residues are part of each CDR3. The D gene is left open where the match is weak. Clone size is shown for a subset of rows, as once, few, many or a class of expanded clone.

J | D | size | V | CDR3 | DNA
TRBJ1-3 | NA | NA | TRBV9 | CASSQGLGNTIYF | TGTGCCAGCAGCCAAGGACTTGGAAACACCATATATTTT
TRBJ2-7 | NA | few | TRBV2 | CASNRLDEQYF | TGTGCCAGCAACCGACTAGACGAGCAGTACTTC
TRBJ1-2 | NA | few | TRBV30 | CAWSGGGGYGYTF | TGTGCCTGGAGTGGAGGGGGTGGGTATGGCTACACCTTC
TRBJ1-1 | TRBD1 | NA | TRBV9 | CASSPLPGTGVNTEAFF | TGTGCCAGCAGCCCGCTACCCGGGACAGGGGTTAACACTGAAGCTTTCTTT
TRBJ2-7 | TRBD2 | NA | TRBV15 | CATSRDGGLVVSEQYF | TGTGCCACCAGCAGAGATGGGGGACTAGTAGTTTCCGAGCAGTACTTC
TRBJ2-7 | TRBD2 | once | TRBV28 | CASSPTSGRSYEQYF | TGTGCCAGCAGTCCGACTAGCGGGAGAAGTTACGAGCAGTACTTC
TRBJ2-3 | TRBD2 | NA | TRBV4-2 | CASSLSHGRAPDTQYF | TGTGCCAGCAGCCTGAGTCACGGGAGGGCCCCGGATACGCAGTATTTT
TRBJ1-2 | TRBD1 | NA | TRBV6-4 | CASSDSISGGGYTF | TGTGCCAGCAGTGACTCGATCTCAGGGGGCGGCTACACCTTC
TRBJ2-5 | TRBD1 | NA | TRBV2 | CASSEPTGTETQYF | TGTGCCAGCAGTGAGCCGACAGGGACGGAGACCCAGTACTTC
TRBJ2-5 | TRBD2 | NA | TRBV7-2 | CASSGTSGSGQETQYF | TGTGCCAGCAGCGGGACTAGCGGGAGTGGTCAAGAGACCCAGTACTTC
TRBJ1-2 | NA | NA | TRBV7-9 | CASSLVGSYGYTF | TGTGCCAGCAGCTTAGTTGGGAGCTATGGCTACACCTTC
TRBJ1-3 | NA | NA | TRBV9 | CASSTGEGNTIYF | TGTGCCAGCAGCACGGGGGAGGGAAACACCATATATTTT
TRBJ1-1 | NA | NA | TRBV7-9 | CASSFDRSTEAFF | TGTGCCAGCAGCTTCGACAGGTCCACTGAAGCTTTCTTT
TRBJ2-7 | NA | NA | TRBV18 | CASSPDSGGAYEQYF | TGTGCCAGCTCACCCGACTCCGGAGGGGCCTACGAGCAGTACTTC
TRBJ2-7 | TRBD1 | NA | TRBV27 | CASSFQGANYEQYF | TGTGCCAGCAGTTTCCAGGGGGCAAACTACGAGCAGTACTTC
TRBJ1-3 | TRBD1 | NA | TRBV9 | CASSTSNRGVGNTIYF | TGTGCCAGCAGCACTAGCAACAGGGGCGTTGGAAACACCATATATTTT
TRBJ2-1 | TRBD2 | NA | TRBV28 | CASRRGGGIHNEQFF | TGTGCCAGCAGGCGGGGGGGTGGGATCCACAATGAGCAGTTCTTC
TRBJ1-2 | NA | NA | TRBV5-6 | CASSLLSTTNYGYTF | TGTGCCAGCAGCTTGCTGAGCACCACTAACTATGGCTACACCTTC
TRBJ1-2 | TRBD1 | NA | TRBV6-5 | CASSRTGNYGYTF | TGTGCCAGCAGCCGGACAGGGAACTATGGCTACACCTTC
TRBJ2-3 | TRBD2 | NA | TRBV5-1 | CASQLAGGGVDTQYF | TGCGCCAGCCAACTAGCGGGAGGAGGTGTAGATACGCAGTATTTT
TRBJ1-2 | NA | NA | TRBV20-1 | CSATPNYGHTF | TGCAGTGCTACGCCCAACTATGGCCACACCTTC
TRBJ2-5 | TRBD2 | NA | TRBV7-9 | CASSSWTGGRNQETQYF | TGTGCCAGCAGCTCCTGGACTGGCGGGAGGAACCAAGAGACCCAGTACTTC
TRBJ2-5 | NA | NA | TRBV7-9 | CASSLVGAAQETQYF | TGTGCCAGCAGCTTAGTGGGAGCGGCACAAGAGACCCAGTACTTC
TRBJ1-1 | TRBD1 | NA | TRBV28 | CATTPQGQGAAEAFF | TGTGCCACCACTCCACAGGGACAGGGGGCTGCTGAAGCTTTCTTT
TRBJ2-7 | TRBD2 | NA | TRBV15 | CATSRRGLAGTEEQYF | TGTGCCACCAGCAGGCGTGGACTAGCGGGGACGGAGGAGCAGTACTTC
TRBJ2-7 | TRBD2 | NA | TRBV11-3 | CASSPHRGESPYEQYF | TGTGCCAGCAGCCCCCACCGGGGGGAGTCTCCCTACGAGCAGTACTTC
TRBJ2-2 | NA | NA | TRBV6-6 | CASRTSFSGVGELFF | TGTGCCAGCAGGACATCCTTTTCCGGGGTCGGGGAGCTGTTTTTT
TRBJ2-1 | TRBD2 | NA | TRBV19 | CATTSQREPGDEQFF | TGTGCCACCACGTCGCAGCGGGAGCCTGGCGATGAGCAGTTCTTC
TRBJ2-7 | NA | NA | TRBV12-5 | CASGFASARSYEQYF | TGTGCTAGTGGTTTTGCTAGCGCGAGGTCCTACGAGCAGTACTTC
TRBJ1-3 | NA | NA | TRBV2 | CASKLLQDSGNTIYF | TGTGCCAGCAAACTCCTACAGGACTCTGGAAACACCATATATTTT
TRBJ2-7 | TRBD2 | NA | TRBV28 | CASSSQTSGGYEQYF | TGTGCCAGCAGTTCACAAACTAGCGGGGGCTACGAGCAGTACTTC
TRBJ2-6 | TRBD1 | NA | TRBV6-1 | CASSDLWDRASGANVLTF | TGTGCCAGCAGTGATTTATGGGACAGGGCGTCTGGGGCCAACGTCCTGACTTTC
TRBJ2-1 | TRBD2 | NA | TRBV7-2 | CASRATSGTYNEQFF | TGTGCCAGCAGGGCCACTAGCGGGACCTACAATGAGCAGTTCTTC
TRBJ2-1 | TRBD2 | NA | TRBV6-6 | CASRGGLVWGNEQFF | TGTGCCAGCCGTGGGGGACTAGTTTGGGGCAATGAGCAGTTCTTC
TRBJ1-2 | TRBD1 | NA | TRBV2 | CASSEGQQGYGYTF | TGTGCCAGCAGTGAGGGACAGCAGGGCTATGGCTACACCTTC
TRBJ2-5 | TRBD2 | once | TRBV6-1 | CASSSSGGQETQYF | TGTGCCAGCAGTTCTAGCGGGGGGCAAGAGACCCAGTACTTC
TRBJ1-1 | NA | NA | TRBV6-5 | CATRPRGGLNEAFF | TGTGCCACCCGCCCACGAGGTGGTCTGAATGAAGCTTTCTTT
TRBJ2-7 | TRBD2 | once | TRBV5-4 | CASSLAQREGRGEQYF | TGTGCCAGCAGCTTAGCCCAGCGGGAGGGCCGGGGCGAGCAGTACTTC
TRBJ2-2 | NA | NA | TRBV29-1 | CSVTAVRTGELFF | TGCAGCGTAACAGCTGTTAGGACCGGGGAGCTGTTTTTT
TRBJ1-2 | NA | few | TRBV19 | CASTPGSGQGRGYTF | TGTGCCAGTACTCCGGGGTCAGGGCAGGGGAGAGGCTACACCTTC
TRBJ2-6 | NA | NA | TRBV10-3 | CAISESGVSGANVLTF | TGTGCCATCAGTGAGTCGGGAGTGTCTGGGGCCAACGTCCTGACTTTC
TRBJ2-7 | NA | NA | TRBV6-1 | CASSETGEQYF | TGTGCCAGCAGTGAAACAGGGGAGCAGTACTTC
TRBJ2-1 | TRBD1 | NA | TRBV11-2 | CASSGPGQGSNEQFF | TGTGCCAGCAGCGGACCGGGACAGGGCAGTAATGAGCAGTTCTTC
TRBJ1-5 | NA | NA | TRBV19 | CASSMGGGSEQPQHF | TGTGCCAGTAGTATGGGAGGGGGTTCCGAGCAGCCCCAGCATTTT
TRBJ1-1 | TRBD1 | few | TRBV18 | CASSPGQGVEAFF | TGTGCCAGCTCACCGGGACAGGGGGTTGAAGCTTTCTTT
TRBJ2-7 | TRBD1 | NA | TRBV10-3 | CAISEPGQGAFEQYF | TGTGCCATCAGTGAGCCGGGACAGGGGGCATTCGAGCAGTACTTC
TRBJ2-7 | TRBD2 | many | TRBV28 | CASTPTSGESYEQYF | TGTGCCAGCACCCCAACTAGCGGGGAGTCCTACGAGCAGTACTTC
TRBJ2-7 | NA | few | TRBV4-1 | CASSQNMDAREQYF | TGCGCCAGCAGCCAGAATATGGATGCTAGGGAGCAGTACTTC
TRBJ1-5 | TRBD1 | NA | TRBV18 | CASSPRQGRQPQHF | TGTGCCAGCTCACCCCGACAGGGGCGTCAGCCCCAGCATTTT
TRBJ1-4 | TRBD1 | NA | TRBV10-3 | CAISESIRTGQRQEKLFF | TGTGCCATCAGTGAGTCGATTAGGACAGGCCAACGACAGGAAAAACTGTTTTTT
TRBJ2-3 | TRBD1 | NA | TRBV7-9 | CASYQGGGSTDTQYF | TGTGCCAGCTACCAAGGGGGCGGGAGCACAGATACGCAGTATTTT
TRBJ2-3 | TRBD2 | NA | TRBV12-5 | CASGFPRGRLYF | TGTGCTAGTGGTTTTCCGCGGGGGAGGCTGTATTTT
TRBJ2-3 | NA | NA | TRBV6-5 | CASSYRQSTDTQYF | TGTGCCAGCAGTTACAGACAGAGCACAGATACGCAGTATTTT
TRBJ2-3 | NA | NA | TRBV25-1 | CASSDSPSTDTQYF | TGTGCCAGCAGTGATTCCCCTAGCACAGATACGCAGTATTTT